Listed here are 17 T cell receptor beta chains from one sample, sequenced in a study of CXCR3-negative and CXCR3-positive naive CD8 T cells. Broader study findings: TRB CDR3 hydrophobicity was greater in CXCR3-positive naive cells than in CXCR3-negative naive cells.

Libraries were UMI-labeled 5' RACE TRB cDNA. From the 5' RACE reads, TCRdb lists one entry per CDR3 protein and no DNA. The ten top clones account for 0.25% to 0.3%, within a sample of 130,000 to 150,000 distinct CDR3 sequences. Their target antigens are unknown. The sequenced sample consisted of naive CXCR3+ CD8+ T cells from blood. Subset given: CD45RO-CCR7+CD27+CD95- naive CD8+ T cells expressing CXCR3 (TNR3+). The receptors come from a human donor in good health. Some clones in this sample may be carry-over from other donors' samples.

The CDR3 loop is CASSVPRGTSGRGIEDTQYF. The chain links TRBV9 to TRBJ2-3; TCRdb proposes TRBD2, but this gene call is untestable without DNA. This CDR3 is 20 amino acids long. From germline, CDR1 is SGDLS and CDR2 YYNGEE.

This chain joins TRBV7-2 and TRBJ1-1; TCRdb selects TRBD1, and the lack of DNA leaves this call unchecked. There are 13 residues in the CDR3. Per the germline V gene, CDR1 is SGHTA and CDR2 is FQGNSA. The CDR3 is CASSLASGAQAFF.

The CDR3 loop is CSAAEGQGTDTQYF. This chain joins TRBV20-1 and TRBJ2-3; checking the TCRdb D call of TRBD1 is not possible without DNA. This CDR3 contains 14 residues. Germline CDR1 DFQATT, CDR2 SNEGSKA (reference sequence).

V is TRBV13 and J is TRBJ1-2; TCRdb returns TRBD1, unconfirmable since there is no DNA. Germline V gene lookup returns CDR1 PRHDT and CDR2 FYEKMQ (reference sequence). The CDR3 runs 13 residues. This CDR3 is CASSTQGNYGYTF.

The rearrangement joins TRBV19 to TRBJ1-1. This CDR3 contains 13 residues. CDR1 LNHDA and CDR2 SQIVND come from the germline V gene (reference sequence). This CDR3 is CASSITRNTEAFF. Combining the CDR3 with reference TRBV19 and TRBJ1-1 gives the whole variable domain DGGITQSPKYLFRKEGQNVTLSCEQNLNHDAMYWYRQDPGQGLRLIYYSQIVNDFQKGDIAEGYSVSREKKESFPLTVTSAQKNPTAFYLCASSITRNTEAFFGQGTRLTVV.

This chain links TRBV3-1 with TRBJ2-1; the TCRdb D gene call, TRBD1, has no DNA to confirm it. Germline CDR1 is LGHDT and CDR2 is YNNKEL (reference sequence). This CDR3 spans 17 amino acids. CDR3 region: CASSQDGRGTPYNEQFF.

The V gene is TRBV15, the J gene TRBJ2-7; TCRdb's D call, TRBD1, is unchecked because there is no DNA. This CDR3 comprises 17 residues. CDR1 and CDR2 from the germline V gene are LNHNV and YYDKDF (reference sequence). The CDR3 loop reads CATSRDNGQESGYEQYF.

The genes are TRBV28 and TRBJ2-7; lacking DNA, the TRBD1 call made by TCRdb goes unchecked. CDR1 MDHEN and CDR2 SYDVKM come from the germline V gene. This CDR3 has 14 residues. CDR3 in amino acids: CASKGGSSSYEQYF.

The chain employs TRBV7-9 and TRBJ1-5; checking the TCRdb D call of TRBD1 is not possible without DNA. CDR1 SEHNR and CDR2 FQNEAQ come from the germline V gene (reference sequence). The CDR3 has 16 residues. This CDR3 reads CASTPTGADSNQPQHF. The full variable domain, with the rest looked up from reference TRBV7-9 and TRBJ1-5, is DTGVSQNPRHKITKRGQNVTFRCDPISEHNRLYWYRQTLGQGPEFLTYFQNEAQLEKSRLLSDRFSAERPKGSFSTLEIQRTEQGDSAMYLCASTPTGADSNQPQHFGDGTRLSIL.

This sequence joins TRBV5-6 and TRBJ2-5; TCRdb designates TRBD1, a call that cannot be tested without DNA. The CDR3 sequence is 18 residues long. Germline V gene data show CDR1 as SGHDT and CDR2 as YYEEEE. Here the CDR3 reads CASSAVGAGEDTEETQYF.

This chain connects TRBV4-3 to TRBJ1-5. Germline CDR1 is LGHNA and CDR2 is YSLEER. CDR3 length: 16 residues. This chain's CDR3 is CASSQERGVLGQPQHF.

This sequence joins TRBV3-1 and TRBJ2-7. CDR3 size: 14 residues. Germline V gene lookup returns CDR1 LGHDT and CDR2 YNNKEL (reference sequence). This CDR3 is CASSQVADTYEHYF.

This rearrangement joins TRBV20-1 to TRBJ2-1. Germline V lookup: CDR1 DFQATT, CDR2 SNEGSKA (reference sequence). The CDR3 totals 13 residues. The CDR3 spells CSARVLINNEQFF.

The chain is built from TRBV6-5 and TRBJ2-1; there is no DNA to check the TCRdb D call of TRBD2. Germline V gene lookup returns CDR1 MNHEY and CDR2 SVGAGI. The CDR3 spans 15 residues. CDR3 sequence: CASSAGTSGYNEQFF.

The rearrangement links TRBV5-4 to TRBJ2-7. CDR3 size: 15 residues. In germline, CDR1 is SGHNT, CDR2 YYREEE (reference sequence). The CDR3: CASSQGSTQSYEQYF.

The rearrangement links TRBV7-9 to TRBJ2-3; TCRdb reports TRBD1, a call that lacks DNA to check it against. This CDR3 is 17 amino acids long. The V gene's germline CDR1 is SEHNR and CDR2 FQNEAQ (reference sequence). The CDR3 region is CASSPQRPGASTDTQYF.

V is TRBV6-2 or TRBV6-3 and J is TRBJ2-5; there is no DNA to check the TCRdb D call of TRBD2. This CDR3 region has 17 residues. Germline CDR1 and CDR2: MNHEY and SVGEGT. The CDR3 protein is CASSYSEGLALQETQYF.